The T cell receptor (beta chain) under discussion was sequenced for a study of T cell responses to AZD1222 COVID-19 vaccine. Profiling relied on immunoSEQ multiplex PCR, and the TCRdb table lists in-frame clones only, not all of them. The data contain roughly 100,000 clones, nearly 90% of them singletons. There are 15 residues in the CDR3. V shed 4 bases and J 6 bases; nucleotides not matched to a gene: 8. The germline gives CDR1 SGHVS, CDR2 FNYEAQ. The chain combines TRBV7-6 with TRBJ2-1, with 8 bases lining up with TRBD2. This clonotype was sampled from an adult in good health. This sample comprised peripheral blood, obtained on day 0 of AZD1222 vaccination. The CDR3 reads CASSSTGGPLNEQFF. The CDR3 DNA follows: TGTGCCAGCAGCTCCACGGGGGGGCCTCTCAATGAGCAGTTCTTC.